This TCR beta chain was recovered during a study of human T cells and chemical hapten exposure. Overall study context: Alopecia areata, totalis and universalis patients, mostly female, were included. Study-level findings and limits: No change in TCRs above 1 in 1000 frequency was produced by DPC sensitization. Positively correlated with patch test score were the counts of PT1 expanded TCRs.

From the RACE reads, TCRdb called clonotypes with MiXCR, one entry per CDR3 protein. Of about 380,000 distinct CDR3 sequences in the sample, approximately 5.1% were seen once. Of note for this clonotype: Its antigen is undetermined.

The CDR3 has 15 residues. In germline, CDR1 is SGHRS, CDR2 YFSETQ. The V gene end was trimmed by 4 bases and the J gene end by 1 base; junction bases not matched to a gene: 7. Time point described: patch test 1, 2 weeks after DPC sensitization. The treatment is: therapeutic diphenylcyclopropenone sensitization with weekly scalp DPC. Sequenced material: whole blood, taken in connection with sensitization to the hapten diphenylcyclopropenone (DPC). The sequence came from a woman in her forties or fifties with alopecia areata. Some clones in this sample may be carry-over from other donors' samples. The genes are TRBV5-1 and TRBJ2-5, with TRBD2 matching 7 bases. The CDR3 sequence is CASSRSSGVQETQYF. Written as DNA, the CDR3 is TGCGCCAGCAGCCGGTCTAGCGGAGTCCAAGAGACCCAGTACTTC.